Below are 21 T cell receptor beta chains sequenced from a single sample in a study of OX40 agonist ivuxolimab in advanced cancers. Libraries were prepared by immunoSEQ multiplex PCR; TCRdb keeps only in-frame clonotypes and omits some of them. The profile covers roughly 70,000 clones, with roughly 80% appearing a single time and about 1.1% taken by the ten largest. Sequenced here: CD4+ or CD8+ T cells sorted from blood, sampled in a trial of the OX40 agonist ivuxolimab. The receptors shown here come from an adult with an advanced solid tumor such as melanoma, head and neck, liver or kidney cancer.

CDR3 amino acids: CASSELGTSGQETQYF. CDR3 in DNA: TGTGCCAGCAGTGAACTGGGAACTAGCGGACAAGAGACCCAGTACTTC. The chain carries TRBV6-1 and TRBJ2-5; TRBD2 matches at 8 bases. Trimming removed 2 bases from V and 2 bases from J; junction bases left unmatched: 7. Germline V lookup: CDR1 MNHNS, CDR2 SASEGT. The CDR3 has 16 residues.

The CDR3 loop is CASSYGIRQGHEQYF. Here the CDR3 DNA reads TGTGCCAGCAGTTACGGAATAAGACAGGGCCACGAGCAGTACTTC. V is TRBV6-6 and J is TRBJ2-7; 7 bases fit TRBD1. The V gene's germline CDR1 is MNHNY and CDR2 SVGAGI (reference sequence). J was trimmed by 5 bases and V by 2 bases; bases with no gene match: 9. The CDR3 spans 15 residues.

This chain links TRBV5-6 with TRBJ1-6; 9 bases agree with TRBD1. Germline V lookup: CDR1 SGHDT, CDR2 YYEEEE. V was pared by 0 bases and J by 7 bases, with 5 bases of the junction left unmatched. The CDR3 length is 16 residues. CDR3 coding DNA: TGTGCCAGCAGCTTGGCGACAGGGGGAGGGAATTCACCCCTCCACTTT. Protein: CASSLATGGGNSPLHF.

As to this clone: The junction and the germline gene differ at one end; a read error may be behind it. The rearrangement uses TRBV30 and TRBJ2-2, with 9 bases matching TRBD2. Germline CDR1 GTSNPN, CDR2 SVGIG (reference sequence). This CDR3 is built from 14 residues. In DNA form, the CDR3 reads TGTGCCTGCCGCAGCGGGGGGAACTCCGGGGAGCTGTTTTTT. Protein sequence: CACRSGGNSGELFF.

V is TRBV6-1 and J is TRBJ2-7; 7 positions match TRBD1. The CDR3 runs 15 residues. CDR1 MNHNS and CDR2 SASEGT come from the germline V gene. V lost 6 bases and J lost 3; bases outside the gene matches: 11. CDR3: CASRPRQGVLYEQYF. In DNA, the CDR3 is TGTGCCAGCAGGCCGAGGCAGGGGGTCCTCTACGAGCAGTACTTC.

J is TRBJ2-3 and V is TRBV6-6, with D tentatively TRBD2 (5 bases). V was pared by 8 bases and J by 4 bases, with 13 bases between. Germline-derived CDR1 and CDR2 are MNHNY and SVGAGI (reference sequence). The CDR3 is 13 residues long. CDR3 DNA sequence: TGTGCCAGCCAGCGGTTTGAGGCAGATACGCAGTATTTT. Its translation is CASQRFEADTQYF.

This chain joins TRBV19 and TRBJ2-1; unclear D gene. Trimming stripped 10 bases from V and 6 bases from J, with 19 bases between. This CDR3 has 14 amino acids. Germline values: CDR1 LNHDA, CDR2 SQIVND (reference sequence). Written as DNA, the CDR3 is TGTGCCACCAATATTGCCTCAGGTGGCAATGAGCAGTTCTTC. It is translated as CATNIASGGNEQFF.

The rearrangement links TRBV30 to TRBJ1-5; no definite D call. With 3 bases removed from V and 9 bases from J, the gap between germline ends came to 30 bases. The germline CDR1 and CDR2 sequences are GTSNPN and SVGIG (reference sequence). The CDR3 runs 18 residues. The CDR3, as DNA: TGTGCCTGGAGCCGCGGGGATGTGGGCCCACGGAATGCGGGGCCCCAGCATTTT. It encodes CAWSRGDVGPRNAGPQHF.

The rearrangement uses TRBV19 and TRBJ1-1; D gene unclear. CDR1 and CDR2 from the germline V gene are LNHDA and SQIVND (reference sequence). The CDR3 length is 13 residues. Trimming took 8 bases from V and 1 from J, leaving 11 bases between them. The CDR3 DNA is TGTGCCAGTCATCCTAGGGAGAACACTGAAGCTTTCTTT. Its protein product is CASHPRENTEAFF.

V usage is TRBV19 and J usage is TRBJ2-5; 9 bases agree with TRBD2. V lost 5 bases to trimming and J lost 2 bases; unmatched junction nucleotides: 9. Germline CDR1 is LNHDA and CDR2 is SQIVND (reference sequence). This CDR3 contains 16 residues. CDR3 coding DNA: TGTGCCAGTAGTGCGGGGCGGGGGGGCAAACAAGAGACCCAGTACTTC. Protein sequence: CASSAGRGGKQETQYF.

The V call is TRBV2, the J call TRBJ2-6; D gene ambiguous. The CDR3 is 14 residues long. V lost 3 bases and J 2 bases, leaving 5 bases between the germline ends. Germline CDR1 SNHLY, CDR2 FYNNEI. The CDR3 coding sequence is TGTGCCAGCAGTGAGAGCCCTGGGGCCAACGTCCTGACTTTC. Translating it yields CASSESPGANVLTF.

The genes are TRBV6-5 and TRBJ2-3; D gene unclear. Deletions cut 4 bases from V and 9 bases from J, with 8 bases between. Germline V gene lookup returns CDR1 MNHEY and CDR2 SVGAGI. The CDR3 is 11 residues long. The CDR3 bases are TGTGCCAGCAGTTCTAAAATAACGCAGTATTTT. Its protein is CASSSKITQYF.

The J gene is TRBJ2-1, the V gene TRBV7-9, with 9 positions matching TRBD2. CDR1 is SEHNR and CDR2 is FQNEAQ in the germline V gene (reference sequence). The CDR3 consists of 18 residues. V dropped 3 bases and J dropped 6; count of bases not matched to a gene: 15. CDR3: CASSFPGGGGGAGNEQFF. CDR3 coding DNA: TGTGCCAGCAGCTTCCCTGGAGGTGGCGGGGGGGCCGGCAATGAGCAGTTCTTC.

This chain links TRBV5-6 with TRBJ1-1, with D uncertain. V lost 1 base to trimming and J lost 1 base, with 8 bases between them. CDR1 SGHDT and CDR2 YYEEEE come from the germline V gene. This CDR3 is built from 14 residues. CDR3 DNA: TGTGCCAGCAGCTTGAGTCTCAGGAACACTGAAGCTTTCTTT. Protein sequence: CASSLSLRNTEAFF.

The J gene is TRBJ1-6, the V gene TRBV5-5; D is perhaps TRBD1 (5 bases). Germline V gives CDR1 SGHKS, CDR2 YYEKEE (reference sequence). The CDR3 loop spans 15 amino acids. The V end was cut by 4 bases, the J end by 1 base, with 9 bases between. The chain's CDR3 is CASSQTASYNSPLHF. The CDR3 coding sequence is TGTGCCAGCAGCCAGACAGCTTCCTATAATTCACCCCTCCACTTT.

V is TRBV28 and J is TRBJ2-3; no clear D. V was shortened by 6 bases and J by 10 bases, with 20 bases between the two germline ends. Germline assignment: CDR1 MDHEN and CDR2 SYDVKM. The CDR3 loop spans 14 amino acids. CDR3 sequence (DNA): TGTGCCAGCAGGTCGAACCCCCCGTCAAATGCGCAGTATTTT. Translated, it gives CASRSNPPSNAQYF.

A note on this clone: Sequence at one end of the junction differs from germline and may be a read error. The chain couples TRBV28 to TRBJ2-3, with D perhaps TRBD2 (6 bases). Germline V CDR1 and CDR2: MDHEN, SYDVKM. CDR3 length: 12 amino acids. The CDR3 protein is CASSLWGVPEDF. The CDR3 region has the DNA TGTGCCAGCAGTTTGTGGGGGGTACCCGAGGATTTT.

The chain links TRBV5-1 to TRBJ2-1; unclear D gene. Looked up from germline, CDR1 is SGHRS and CDR2 is YFSETQ. V lost 4 bases and J lost 7, with 12 bases in between. The CDR3 consists of 13 residues. The CDR3 DNA sequence: TGCGCCAGCAGCACACTTATATTAAATGAGCAGTTCTTC. It codes for CASSTLILNEQFF.

This clone appeared a few times. V usage is TRBV29-1 and J usage is TRBJ1-1, with 12 bases fitting TRBD1. The germline gives CDR1 SQVTM, CDR2 ANQGSEA. The CDR3 length is 12 residues. Trimming removed 4 bases from V and 11 bases from J; junction bases left unmatched: 5. The CDR3 protein is CSVGEGQGAAFF. As DNA, the CDR3 is TGCAGCGTTGGAGAGGGACAGGGGGCGGCTTTCTTT. Full variable domain (missing parts from reference TRBV29-1 and TRBJ1-1): SAVISQKPSRDICQRGTSLTIQCQVDSQVTMMFWYRQQPGQSLTLIATANQGSEATYESGFVIDKFPISRPNLTFSTLTVSNMSPEDSSIYLCSVGEGQGAAFFGQGTRLTVV.

This clone appeared a few times. The V and J genes are TRBV10-1 and TRBJ2-2; 9 bases map to TRBD1. Germline V gene data show CDR1 as WNHNN and CDR2 as SYGVQD (reference sequence). The CDR3 runs 13 residues. V lost 6 bases, J lost 4 bases, and 0 bases stayed unmatched. CDR3 in amino acids: CASRTGGTGELFF. CDR3 DNA: TGCGCCAGCAGGACAGGGGGCACCGGGGAGCTGTTTTTT.

This clone was found once. The V and J genes are TRBV20-1 and TRBJ2-3; D is possibly TRBD2 (5 bases). Germline CDR1 reads DFQATT; CDR2 reads SNEGSKA (reference sequence). This CDR3 contains 11 residues. CDR3 DNA: TGCAGGGGGAGTCTCACAGATACGCAGTATTTT. This encodes CRGSLTDTQYF.